This T cell receptor beta chain was captured in a study of naive and memory T cell subsets (dated by TCRdb to the late 2010s). Regarding the complete study: An open-source, UMI-based TCR alpha and beta sequencing pipeline was applied to sorted naive and memory peripheral blood T cell subsets. The functional CMV T cell responses agreed completely with IgG serology results. RNA was DNase-treated and reverse transcribed with TCR constant-region primers, mostly using SuperScript III. On the study overall, not on this receptor specifically: The repertoire findings for the naive and memory subsets could not be validated, as no ground truth was available. TCR abundance followed a power law whose exponent differed between naive and memory subsets but was consistent across the three individuals. After error correction, over 95% of naive TCR sequences appeared only once, giving much steeper abundance distributions than memory subsets. In both CD4 and CD8 cells, going from naive through CM, EM and EMRA, the Gini index went up while Shannon and inverse Simpson diversity went down. RNA-based TCR counts may be affected by expression changes linked to T cell activation and differentiation. Single alpha or beta chain sequences, rather than paired alpha/beta receptors, were used to define clonotypes. Naive repertoires, especially CD8, contained a few larger clonotypes, possibly memory cells re-expressing CD45RA.

The CDR3 measures 14 amino acids from cysteine to phenylalanine. Here the CDR3 DNA is all that survives: 42 bases in frame from base 1. From a lookup of the germline V gene, CDR1 and CDR2 are SGHAT and FQNNGV. At the junction V is shortened by 5 bases and J by 9 bases; bases outside the gene matches: 8. Details on this clonotype: The antigen it recognizes is unknown. There are no base qualities to consult, and no much larger clone falls within one base.

TCR alpha and beta chain libraries were amplified separately from the second PCR step onward. The CMV status of each donor was determined by measuring IFNgamma production from CD4+ T cells after fresh PBMCs had been stimulated overnight with CMV viral lysate. CD4 T cells were positively selected with Miltenyi beads, followed by positive selection of CD8 T cells from the CD4-negative fraction. Cells stained for CD3, CD4, CD8, CD45RA, CD27 and a live/dead dye were sorted on a BD Aria II into four subsets by CD45RA and CD27. A few healthy volunteers provided blood, and the blood of each volunteer was split into CD4 and CD8 T cells and then into four differentiation subsets. Around 110 ml of peripheral blood was taken from each donor, and PBMC were separated by density-gradient centrifugation on Ficoll-Paque PLUS. Sorted cells were lysed in RLT buffer, and RNA was extracted with a Qiagen RNeasy kit and stored at -80°C.

Libraries came from UMI-ligation and nested PCR. The beta constant-region primer was an equimolar mix of two oligonucleotides covering both TRBC1 and TRBC2. The ligated cDNA went through four rounds of PCR with nested alpha and beta constant-region primers together with the SP2 primer. T4 RNA ligase 1 ligated a single-stranded oligonucleotide carrying the SP2 primer and a 12-nucleotide UMI to the cDNA 3' end. The ligation reaction was incubated at 16°C for about 20-24 hours. To avoid over-amplification, PCR2 was usually performed as a SYBR Green qPCR and halted once a predetermined threshold was reached. Apart from the first purification, every purification step used Agencourt AMPure XP magnetic beads. Libraries were quantified by Qubit and checked on a TapeStation, where a main peak was expected near 650 bp. Sequencing of the pooled libraries was done on an Illumina MiSeq using v2 2x251 paired-end kits, which typically yielded roughly 0.9-2.2 million reads per sample. Each sample was pooled at about 4.3 nM, and roughly 4.5-8% PhiX was included to help cluster recognition. The authors processed their data as follows. V and J genes were assigned to Demultiplexor-processed FASTQ reads by Decombinator through tag matching, with a single base-pair mismatch being allowed. Collapsinator relied on UMIs to fix sequencing errors as well as frequency errors caused by PCR heterogeneity. CDR3Translator translated TCRs and extracted CDR3s from the conserved cysteine to the FGXG phenylalanine, flagging non-productive sequences. Gini, Shannon entropy and inverse Simpson indices were calculated on repertoires subsampled to equal numbers of UMI-defined TCRs. Within the linear range, a power law was fitted to clonotype abundance distributions using maximum likelihood. For one naive CD8 sample, the pipeline and MIGEC produced similar UMI counts, unique TCR numbers and clonal distributions. One analysis removed from the naive repertoire any naive TCRs that were also found in any memory subset from the same donor. The repertoires were searched for 5,500 to 8,000 CMV-associated CDR3 sequences that had been compiled from VDJdb and a published dataset. The raw public data were reprocessed by TCRdb itself: fastp quality trimming at Q25, MiXCR clonotype calling, in-frame beta chains only. Entries are consolidated by CDR3 protein sequence, retaining the most common genes and DNA. TCRdb, not the authors, supplied the V and J calls. The sample table holds 120,000 to 150,000 distinct CDR3 sequences, of which approximately 24% were seen once. The ten largest clones take up less than 0.13% of the sample.

The chain links TRBV11-2 with TRBJ2-1, and TRBD1 aligns with 9 junction nucleotides. The receptor comes from a human donor in good health. Sequenced sample: naive CD4+ T cells from blood. The cell subset or site label, read with the paper, signifies: naive T cells, CD45RA high CD27+. The nucleotide sequence reads TGTGCCAGCAGCCCCCTGACAGGGGGAGGTGAGCAGTTCTTC. Translated, this is CASSPLTGGGEQFF.